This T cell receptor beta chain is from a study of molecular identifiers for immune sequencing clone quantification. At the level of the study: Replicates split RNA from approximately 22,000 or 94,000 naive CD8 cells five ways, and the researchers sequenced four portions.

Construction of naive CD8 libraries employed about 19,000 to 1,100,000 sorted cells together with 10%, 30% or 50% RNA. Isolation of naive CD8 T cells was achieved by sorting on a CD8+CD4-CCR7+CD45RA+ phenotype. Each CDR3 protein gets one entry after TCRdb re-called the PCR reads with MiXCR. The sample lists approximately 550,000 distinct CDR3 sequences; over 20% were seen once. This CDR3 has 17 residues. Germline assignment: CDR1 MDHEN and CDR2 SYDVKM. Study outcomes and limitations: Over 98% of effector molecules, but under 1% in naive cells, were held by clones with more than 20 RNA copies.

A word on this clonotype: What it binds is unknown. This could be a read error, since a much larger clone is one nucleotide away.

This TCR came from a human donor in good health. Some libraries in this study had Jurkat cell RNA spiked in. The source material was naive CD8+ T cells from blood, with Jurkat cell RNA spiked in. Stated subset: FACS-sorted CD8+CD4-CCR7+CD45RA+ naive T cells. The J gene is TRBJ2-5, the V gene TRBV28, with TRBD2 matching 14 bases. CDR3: CASRWTSGRRGQEAQYF. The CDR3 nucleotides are TGTGCCAGCCGCTGGACTAGCGGGAGGAGGGGCCAAGAGGCCCAGTACTTC.